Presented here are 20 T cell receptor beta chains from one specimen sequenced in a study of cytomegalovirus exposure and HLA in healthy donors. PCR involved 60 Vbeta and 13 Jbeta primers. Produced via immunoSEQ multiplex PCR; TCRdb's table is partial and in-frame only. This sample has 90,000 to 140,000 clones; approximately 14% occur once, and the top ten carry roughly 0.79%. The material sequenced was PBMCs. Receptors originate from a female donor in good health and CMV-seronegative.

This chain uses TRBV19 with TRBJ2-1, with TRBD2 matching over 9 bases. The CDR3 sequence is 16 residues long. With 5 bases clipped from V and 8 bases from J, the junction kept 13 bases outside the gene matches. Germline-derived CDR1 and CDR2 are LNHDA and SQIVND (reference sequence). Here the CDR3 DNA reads TGTGCCAGTAGTCCGAACGGCGCTAGCGGGAACGATGAGCAGTTCTTC. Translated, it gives CASSPNGASGNDEQFF. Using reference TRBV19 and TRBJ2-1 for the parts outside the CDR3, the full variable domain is DGGITQSPKYLFRKEGQNVTLSCEQNLNHDAMYWYRQDPGQGLRLIYYSQIVNDFQKGDIAEGYSVSREKKESFPLTVTSAQKNPTAFYLCASSPNGASGNDEQFFGPGTRLTVL.

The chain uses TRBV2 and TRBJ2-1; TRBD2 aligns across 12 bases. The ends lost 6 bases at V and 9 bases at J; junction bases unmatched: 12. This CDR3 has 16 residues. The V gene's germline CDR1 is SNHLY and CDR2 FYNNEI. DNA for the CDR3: TGTGCCAGCAGGCGTACCTCTAGCGGGGGGGCTGTTGAGCAGTTCTTC. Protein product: CASRRTSSGGAVEQFF.

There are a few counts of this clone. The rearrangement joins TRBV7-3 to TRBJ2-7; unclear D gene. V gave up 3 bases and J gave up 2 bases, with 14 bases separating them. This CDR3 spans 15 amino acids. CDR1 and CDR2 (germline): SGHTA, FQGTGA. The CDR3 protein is CASSFGQAGPYEQYF. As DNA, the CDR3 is TGTGCCAGCAGCTTTGGTCAGGCTGGTCCCTACGAGCAGTACTTC.

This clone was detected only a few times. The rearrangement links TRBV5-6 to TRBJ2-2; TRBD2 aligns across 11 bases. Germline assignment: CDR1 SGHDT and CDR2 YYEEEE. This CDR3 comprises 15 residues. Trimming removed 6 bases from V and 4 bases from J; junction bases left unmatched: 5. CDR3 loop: CASTLAGGLTGELFF. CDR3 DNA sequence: TGTGCCAGCACTCTAGCGGGGGGACTCACCGGGGAGCTGTTTTTT.

CDR3 coding DNA: TGCGCCAGCAGCCAAGCGACTCTAGCGGGCACAGATACGCAGTATTTT. Protein product: CASSQATLAGTDTQYF. The chain joins TRBV4-3 to TRBJ2-3, with TRBD2 matching 7 bases. Per the germline V gene, CDR1 is LGHNA and CDR2 is YSLEER. The trim removed 1 base at V and 1 base at J, leaving 5 bases unmatched. The CDR3 runs 16 residues.

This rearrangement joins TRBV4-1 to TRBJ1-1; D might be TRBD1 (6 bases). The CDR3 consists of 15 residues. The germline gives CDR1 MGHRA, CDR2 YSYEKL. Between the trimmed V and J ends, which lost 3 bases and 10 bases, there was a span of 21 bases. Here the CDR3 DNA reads TGCGCCAGCAGCCAGCGGGGGATTCGGGGACAACGAGCTTTCTTT. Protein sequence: CASSQRGIRGQRAFF.

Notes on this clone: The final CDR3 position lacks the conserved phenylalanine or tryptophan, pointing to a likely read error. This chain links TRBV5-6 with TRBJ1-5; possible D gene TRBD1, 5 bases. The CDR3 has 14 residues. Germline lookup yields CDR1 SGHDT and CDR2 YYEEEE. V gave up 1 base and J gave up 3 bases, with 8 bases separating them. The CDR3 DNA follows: TGTGCCAGCAGCTTGAGGGGTCACAATCAGCCCCAGCATGTT. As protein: CASSLRGHNQPQHV.

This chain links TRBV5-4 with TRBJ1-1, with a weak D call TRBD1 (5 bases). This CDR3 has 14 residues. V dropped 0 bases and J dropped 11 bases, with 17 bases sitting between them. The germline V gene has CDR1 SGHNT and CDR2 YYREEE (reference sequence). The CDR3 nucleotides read TGTGCCAGCAGCTTGGGCTCGGGGGGATATTATGCTTTCTTT. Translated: CASSLGSGGYYAFF.

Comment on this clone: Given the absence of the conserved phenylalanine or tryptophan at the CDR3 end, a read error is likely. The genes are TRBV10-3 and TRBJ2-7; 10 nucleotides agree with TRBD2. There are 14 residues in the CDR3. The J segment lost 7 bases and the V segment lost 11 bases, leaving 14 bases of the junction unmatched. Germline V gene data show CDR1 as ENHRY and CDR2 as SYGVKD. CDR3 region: CAASSGLAVQEQYL. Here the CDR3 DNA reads TGTGCCGCCTCCTCAGGACTAGCGGTCCAAGAGCAGTACCTC.

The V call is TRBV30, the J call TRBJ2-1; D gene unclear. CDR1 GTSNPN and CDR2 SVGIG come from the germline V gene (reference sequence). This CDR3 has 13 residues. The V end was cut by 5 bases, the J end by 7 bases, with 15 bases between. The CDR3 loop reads CAWETPARNEQFF. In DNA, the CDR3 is TGTGCCTGGGAAACCCCAGCGCGGAATGAGCAGTTCTTC.

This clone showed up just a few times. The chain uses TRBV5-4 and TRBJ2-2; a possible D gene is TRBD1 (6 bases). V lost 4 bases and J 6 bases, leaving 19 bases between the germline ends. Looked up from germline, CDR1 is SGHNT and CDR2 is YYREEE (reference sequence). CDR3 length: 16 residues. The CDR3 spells CASSNPGRGGPGELFF. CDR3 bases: TGTGCCAGCAGCAACCCCGGAAGAGGGGGTCCCGGGGAGCTGTTTTTT.

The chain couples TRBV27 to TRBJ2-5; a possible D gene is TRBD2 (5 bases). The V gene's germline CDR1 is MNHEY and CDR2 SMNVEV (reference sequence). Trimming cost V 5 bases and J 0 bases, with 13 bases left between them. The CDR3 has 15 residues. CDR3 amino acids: CASSPRSGYQETQYF. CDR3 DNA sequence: TGTGCCAGCAGTCCCCGGTCGGGGTACCAAGAGACCCAGTACTTC.

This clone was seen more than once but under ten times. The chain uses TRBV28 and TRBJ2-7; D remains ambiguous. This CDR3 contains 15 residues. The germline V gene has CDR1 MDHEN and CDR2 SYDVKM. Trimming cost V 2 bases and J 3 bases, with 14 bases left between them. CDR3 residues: CASSLGPETDYEQYF. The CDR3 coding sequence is TGTGCCAGCAGTTTAGGGCCCGAAACGGACTACGAGCAGTACTTC.

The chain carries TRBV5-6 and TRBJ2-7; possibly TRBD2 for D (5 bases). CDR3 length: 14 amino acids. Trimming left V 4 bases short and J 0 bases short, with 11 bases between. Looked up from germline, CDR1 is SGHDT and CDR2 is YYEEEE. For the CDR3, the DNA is TGTGCCAGCAGCGCGTCGGGAAGCTCCTACGAGCAGTACTTC. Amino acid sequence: CASSASGSSYEQYF.

CDR3 in DNA: TGCAGCGTTGTTCGGACTCTACGGGGGAGTGAGCAGTTCTTC. Translated: CSVVRTLRGSEQFF. The J gene is TRBJ2-1, the V gene TRBV29-1; a weak D match, TRBD2 (6 bases). The length of the CDR3 is 14 residues. V lost 4 bases, J lost 9 bases, and 19 bases lay in between. Per the germline V gene, CDR1 is SQVTM and CDR2 is ANQGSEA.

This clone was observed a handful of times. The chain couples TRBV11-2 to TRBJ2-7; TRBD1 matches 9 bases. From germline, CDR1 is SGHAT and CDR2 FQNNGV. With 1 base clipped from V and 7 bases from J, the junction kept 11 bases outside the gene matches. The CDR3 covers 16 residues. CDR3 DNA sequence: TGTGCCAGCAGCTTAGTACCGACAGGGGGTCGGTGGGAGCAGTACTTC. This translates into CASSLVPTGGRWEQYF.

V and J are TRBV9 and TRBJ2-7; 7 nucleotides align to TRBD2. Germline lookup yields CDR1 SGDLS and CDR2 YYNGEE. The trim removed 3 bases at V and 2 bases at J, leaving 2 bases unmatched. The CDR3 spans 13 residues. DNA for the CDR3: TGTGCCAGCAGCGGGGGGGGGACCTACGAGCAGTACTTC. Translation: CASSGGGTYEQYF.

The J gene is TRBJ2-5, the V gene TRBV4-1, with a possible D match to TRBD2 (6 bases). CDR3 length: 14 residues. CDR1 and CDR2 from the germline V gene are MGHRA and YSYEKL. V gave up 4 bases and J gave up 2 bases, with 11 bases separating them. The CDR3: CASSLRTTQETQYF. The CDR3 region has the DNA TGCGCCAGCAGCCTCCGGACTACTCAAGAGACCCAGTACTTC.

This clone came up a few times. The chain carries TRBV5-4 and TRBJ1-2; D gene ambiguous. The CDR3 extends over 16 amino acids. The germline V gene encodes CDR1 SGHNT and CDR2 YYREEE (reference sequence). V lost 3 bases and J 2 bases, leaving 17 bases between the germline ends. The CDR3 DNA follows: TGTGCCAGCAGCTCTTGGACGGCTCGAGGGAACTATGGCTACACCTTC. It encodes CASSSWTARGNYGYTF.

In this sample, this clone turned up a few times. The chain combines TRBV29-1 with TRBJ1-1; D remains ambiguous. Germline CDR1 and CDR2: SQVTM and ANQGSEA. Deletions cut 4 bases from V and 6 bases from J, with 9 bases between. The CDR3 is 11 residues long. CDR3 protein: CSVVLGAEAFF. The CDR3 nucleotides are TGCAGCGTTGTGCTGGGAGCTGAAGCTTTCTTT. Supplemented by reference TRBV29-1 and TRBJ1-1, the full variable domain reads SAVISQKPSRDICQRGTSLTIQCQVDSQVTMMFWYRQQPGQSLTLIATANQGSEATYESGFVIDKFPISRPNLTFSTLTVSNMSPEDSSIYLCSVVLGAEAFFGQGTRLTVV.